These T cell receptor beta chains were read from a single sample in a study of identical twins. Via MiXCR, TCRdb re-called the 5' RACE reads, giving one row per CDR3 protein. The table includes around 340,000 distinct CDR3 sequences, about 10% detected once. The specimen was naive T cells sorted from blood. These receptors were collected from a woman in her fifties or sixties in good health. The CDR3 runs from the conserved cysteine through the conserved F or W. Each record gives: clone size, V gene, CDR3 length, J gene, D gene, CDR3 protein, CDR3 DNA. The D gene is left open where the match is weak. The listing skips clone size in some rows; elsewhere it reads once, few, many or a size class.

few	TRBV7-8	12	TRBJ1-1	.	CASSPRGDRAFF	TGTGCCAGCAGCCCGAGGGGGGATCGAGCTTTCTTT
.	TRBV5-1	14	TRBJ1-2	TRBD1	CASSPQGANYGYTF	TGCGCCAGCAGCCCACAGGGGGCTAACTATGGCTACACCTTC
many	TRBV24-1	15	TRBJ2-2	.	CATESIRRDDRELFF	TGTGCCACCGAGTCGATCCGAAGGGATGATCGGGAGCTGTTTTTT
.	TRBV29-1	15	TRBJ2-3	.	CSVELGAFGADTQYF	TGCAGCGTTGAATTAGGGGCGTTTGGTGCGGATACGCAGTATTTT
many	TRBV12-3/TRBV12-4	16	TRBJ2-5	.	CASSRRGLEIQETQYF	TGTGCCAGCAGTAGGCGCGGGCTAGAAATCCAAGAGACCCAGTACTTC
.	TRBV11-3	15	TRBJ2-1	TRBD1	CASSPRTGMWNEQFF	TGTGCCAGCAGCCCCCGGACAGGGATGTGGAATGAGCAGTTCTTC
few	TRBV3-1	14	TRBJ1-5	.	CASSQDIGLKPQHF	TGTGCCAGCAGCCAAGATATAGGGTTGAAGCCCCAGCATTTT
few	TRBV10-3	14	TRBJ2-5	.	CAISEQLWEETQYF	TGTGCCATCAGTGAACAGTTGTGGGAAGAGACCCAGTACTTC
.	TRBV24-1	15	TRBJ2-5	.	CATSGPGPSAETQYF	TGTGCCACCAGTGGACCGGGACCCTCGGCAGAGACCCAGTACTTC
few	TRBV15	12	TRBJ1-5	.	CATSRGLQPQHF	TGTGCCACCAGCAGAGGTCTACAGCCCCAGCATTTT
few	TRBV5-1	14	TRBJ2-7	.	CASTYDAGSYEQYF	TGCGCCAGCACCTATGATGCAGGCTCCTACGAGCAGTACTTC
many	TRBV9	14	TRBJ2-7	.	CASSVGQIPVEQYF	TGTGCCAGCAGCGTAGGGCAGATCCCGGTCGAGCAGTACTTC
.	TRBV4-1	15	TRBJ1-1	.	CASSQEIQLNTEAFF	TGCGCCAGCAGCCAAGAAATTCAGCTCAACACTGAAGCTTTCTTT
.	TRBV9	14	TRBJ2-2	TRBD2	CASTAGGNTGELFF	TGTGCCAGCACGGCGGGAGGGAACACCGGGGAGCTGTTTTTT
.	TRBV24-1	15	TRBJ2-3	.	CATSDLRAGVDTQYF	TGTGCCACCAGTGATTTGCGGGCGGGTGTGGATACGCAGTATTTT
.	TRBV20-1	15	TRBJ2-1	.	CSASDRIGDYNEQFF	TGCAGTGCTAGTGACAGGATTGGGGACTACAATGAGCAGTTCTTC
.	TRBV12-3/TRBV12-4	14	TRBJ2-2	.	CASSSPRHTGELFF	TGTGCCAGCAGTTCCCCTCGGCACACCGGGGAGCTGTTTTTT
few	TRBV5-1	13	TRBJ2-7	TRBD2	CASRRSGTHEQYF	TGCGCCAGCAGACGGAGCGGGACCCACGAGCAGTACTTC
.	TRBV5-1	18	TRBJ2-7	.	CASSSLSFRDANLYEQYF	TGCGCCAGCAGCTCCTTATCGTTCCGGGACGCCAACCTTTACGAGCAGTACTTC
.	TRBV5-1	13	TRBJ1-2	.	CASSLESAYGYTF	TGCGCCAGCAGCTTGGAATCAGCCTATGGCTACACCTTC
many	TRBV20-1	11	TRBJ1-3	.	CSARFGNTIYF	TGCAGTGCTAGGTTTGGAAACACCATATATTTT
few	TRBV4-1	16	TRBJ2-7	TRBD2	CASSQDLPGGPGEQYF	TGCGCCAGCAGCCAAGATTTACCGGGAGGGCCAGGCGAGCAGTACTTC
few	TRBV29-1	14	TRBJ1-2	TRBD1	CSVEETDRAWGYTF	TGCAGCGTTGAAGAAACGGACAGGGCCTGGGGCTACACCTTC
.	TRBV25-1	13	TRBJ2-5	.	CASIGRASETQYF	TGTGCCAGCATAGGCAGGGCATCGGAGACCCAGTACTTC
.	TRBV18	13	TRBJ2-7	TRBD2	CASSQAGVYEQYF	TGTGCCAGCTCACAAGCGGGAGTCTACGAGCAGTACTTC
.	TRBV29-1	13	TRBJ2-3	.	CSVDEEPTDTQYF	TGCAGCGTTGACGAGGAACCCACAGATACGCAGTATTTT
.	TRBV20-1	11	TRBJ2-1	.	CSAPDSNEQFF	TGCAGTGCCCCGGACTCGAATGAGCAGTTCTTC
many	TRBV6-5	12	TRBJ2-2	.	CASMAGVGELFF	TGTGCCAGCATGGCTGGGGTCGGGGAGCTGTTTTTT
.	TRBV7-2	15	TRBJ2-1	.	CASSPRSGPYNEQFF	TGTGCCAGCAGCCCTCGAAGCGGGCCTTACAATGAGCAGTTCTTC
many	TRBV6-1	12	TRBJ2-7	.	CASSEVGGEQYF	TGTGCCAGCAGTGAAGTGGGAGGCGAGCAGTACTTC
many	TRBV12-3/TRBV12-4	13	TRBJ1-6	.	CASSQTYNSPLHF	TGTGCCAGCAGTCAAACCTATAATTCACCCCTCCACTTT
.	TRBV30	14	TRBJ2-1	TRBD2	CACPTTSGNNEQFF	TGTGCCTGCCCCACGACTAGCGGGAACAATGAGCAGTTCTTC
few	TRBV30	13	TRBJ1-1	.	CARKGGPNTEAFF	TGTGCCCGAAAAGGGGGGCCGAACACTGAAGCTTTCTTT
.	TRBV29-1	15	TRBJ2-2	TRBD2	CSVVGTSANTGELFF	TGCAGCGTTGTAGGGACTAGCGCCAACACCGGGGAGCTGTTTTTT
.	TRBV12-3/TRBV12-4	15	TRBJ2-2	.	CASSFLQGEAGELFF	TGTGCCAGCAGTTTCCTACAGGGTGAGGCCGGGGAGCTGTTTTTT
many	TRBV5-1	14	TRBJ2-3	.	CASSDPSSTDTQYF	TGCGCCAGCAGCGACCCGTCTAGCACAGATACGCAGTATTTT
.	TRBV11-2	13	TRBJ2-5	.	CASSTRHVRTQYF	TGTGCCAGCAGCACTAGACATGTGAGGACCCAGTACTTC
many	TRBV29-1	14	TRBJ2-5	TRBD1	CSVEDRSRGQTQYF	TGCAGCGTTGAAGATAGGAGCAGGGGGCAGACCCAGTACTTC
.	TRBV19	15	TRBJ1-5	.	CASTELTHSNQPQHF	TGTGCCAGTACCGAGTTGACACATAGCAATCAGCCCCAGCATTTT
.	TRBV3-1	14	TRBJ2-4	.	CASSQGMVRIEAYF	TGTGCCAGCAGCCAAGGGATGGTACGGATAGAGGCGTACTTC
many	TRBV6-5	12	TRBJ2-3	.	CASSYSGDTQYF	TGTGCCAGCAGTTACTCTGGAGATACGCAGTATTTT
.	TRBV6-5	14	TRBJ2-7	TRBD1	CASSKTGSSYEQYF	TGTGCCAGCAGTAAGACAGGGAGCTCCTACGAGCAGTACTTC
many	TRBV5-1	16	TRBJ2-5	TRBD2	CASSPNGLAEQETQYF	TGCGCCAGCAGCCCGAATGGACTAGCGGAGCAAGAGACCCAGTACTTC
many	TRBV6-1	11	TRBJ1-1	TRBD1	CAGQGFTEAFF	TGTGCCGGACAGGGGTTTACTGAAGCTTTCTTT
.	TRBV10-2	14	TRBJ1-1	TRBD1	CASLQGAVNTEAFF	TGCGCCAGTTTACAGGGGGCAGTGAACACTGAAGCTTTCTTT
many	TRBV7-8	14	TRBJ2-7	TRBD2	CASSPSGRAYEQYF	TGTGCCAGCAGCCCGAGCGGGAGGGCCTACGAGCAGTACTTC
.	TRBV5-1	13	TRBJ2-7	.	CASREAEAYEQYF	TGCGCCAGCAGGGAAGCGGAAGCCTACGAGCAGTACTTC
few	TRBV24-1	12	TRBJ2-1	.	CATTDRYNEQFF	TGTGCCACCACCGACAGGTACAATGAGCAGTTCTTC
.	TRBV25-1	15	TRBJ2-2	TRBD2	CASSDSSGPGGELFF	TGTGCCAGCAGTGATTCTAGCGGTCCTGGGGGGGAGCTGTTTTTT
.	TRBV11-2	12	TRBJ2-1	TRBD1	CASSQQGAEQFF	TGTGCCAGCAGCCAGCAGGGGGCCGAGCAGTTCTTC
many	TRBV12-3/TRBV12-4	16	TRBJ2-2	TRBD2	CASRPSSGTGTGELFF	TGTGCCAGCAGACCTTCTAGCGGGACGGGCACCGGGGAGCTGTTTTTT
.	TRBV7-9	15	TRBJ2-2	.	CASSLANANTGELFF	TGTGCCAGCAGCTTAGCGAATGCGAACACCGGGGAGCTGTTTTTT